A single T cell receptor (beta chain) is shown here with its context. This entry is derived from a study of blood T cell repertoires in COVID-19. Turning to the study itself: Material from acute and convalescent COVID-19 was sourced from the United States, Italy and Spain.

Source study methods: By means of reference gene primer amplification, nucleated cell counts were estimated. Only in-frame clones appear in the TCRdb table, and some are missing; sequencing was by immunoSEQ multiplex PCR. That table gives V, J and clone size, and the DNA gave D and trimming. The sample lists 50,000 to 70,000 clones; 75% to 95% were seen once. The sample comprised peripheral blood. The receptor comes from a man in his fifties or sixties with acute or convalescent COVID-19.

CDR3 sequence (DNA): TGTGCCAGCAGGGGGATGGCAGGGAACTATGGCTACACCTTC. Protein: CASRGMAGNYGYTF. The rearrangement uses TRBV27 and TRBJ1-2; TRBD1 might be the D (5 bases). From germline, CDR1 is MNHEY and CDR2 SMNVEV (reference sequence). Trimming shortened V by 6 bases and J by 2 bases, and 13 bases separated the two germline ends. The CDR3 is made up of 14 amino acids.